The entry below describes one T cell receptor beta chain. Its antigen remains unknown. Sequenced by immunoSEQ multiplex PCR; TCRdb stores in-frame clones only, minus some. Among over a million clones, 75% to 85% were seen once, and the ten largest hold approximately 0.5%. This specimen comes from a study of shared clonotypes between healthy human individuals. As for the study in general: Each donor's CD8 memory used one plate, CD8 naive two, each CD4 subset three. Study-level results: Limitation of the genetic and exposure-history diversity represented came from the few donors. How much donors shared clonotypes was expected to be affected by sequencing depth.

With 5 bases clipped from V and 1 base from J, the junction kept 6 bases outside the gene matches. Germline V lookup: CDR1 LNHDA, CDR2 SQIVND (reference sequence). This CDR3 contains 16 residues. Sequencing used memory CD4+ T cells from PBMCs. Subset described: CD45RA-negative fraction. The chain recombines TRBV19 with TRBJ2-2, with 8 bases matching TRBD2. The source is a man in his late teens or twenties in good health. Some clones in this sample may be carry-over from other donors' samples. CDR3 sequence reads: CASSSRTSRNTGELFF. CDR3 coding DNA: TGTGCCAGTAGTTCCAGGACTAGCAGGAACACCGGGGAGCTGTTTTTT.